Presented here are 3 T cell receptor beta chains from one specimen sequenced in a study of chemoradiotherapy in HPV16-positive cancers. Produced via immunoSEQ multiplex PCR; TCRdb's table is partial and in-frame only. The data show about 24,000 clones, 87% seen once. The sample was blood, taken from a patient who underwent chemoradiotherapy. These receptors all stem from a human donor with HPV-associated anogenital cancer.

This clone was recorded once. The chain links TRBV5-1 to TRBJ1-4, with TRBD1 identical over 8 bases. V lost 4 bases, J lost 5 bases, and 7 bases stayed unmatched. The CDR3 loop spans 15 amino acids. Per germline, CDR1 SGHRS and CDR2 YFSETQ. The CDR3 sequence is CASSPTGGRNEKLFF. DNA of the CDR3: TGCGCCAGCAGCCCTACAGGGGGACGGAATGAAAAACTGTTTTTT.

A few counts support this clone. This chain connects TRBV5-1 to TRBJ2-3; TRBD2 might be the D (6 bases). Per germline, CDR1 SGHRS and CDR2 YFSETQ. Trimming cost V 2 bases and J 2 bases, with 12 bases left between them. The length of the CDR3 is 15 residues. The CDR3 sequence: CASSLGGALTDTQYF. CDR3 nucleotide sequence: TGCGCCAGCAGCTTAGGCGGGGCTCTCACAGATACGCAGTATTTT.

The chain combines TRBV15 with TRBJ2-2; 13 nucleotides match TRBD2. The junction had 6 bases not matched to a gene; V was cut back by 6 bases and J by 5 bases. The CDR3 is made up of 16 amino acids. Germline V gene data show CDR1 as LNHNV and CDR2 as YYDKDF (reference sequence). CDR3 nucleotide sequence: TGTGCCACCAGTATGGTGGGACTAGCGGGAACCGGGGAGCTGTTTTTT. This sequence encodes CATSMVGLAGTGELFF. The variable domain in full, with the rest retrieved from reference TRBV15 and TRBJ2-2, is DAMVIQNPRYQVTQFGKPVTLSCSQTLNHNVMYWYQQKSSQAPKLLFHYYDKDFNNEADTPDNFQSRRPNTSFCFLDIRSPGLGDTAMYLCATSMVGLAGTGELFFGEGSRLTVL.